This T cell receptor (beta chain) was profiled in a study of control samples from healthy donors and cancer patients. Some clones are missing from TCRdb's copy, which holds only in-frame ones; the method was immunoSEQ multiplex PCR. This sample carries about 70,000 clones, around 82% of them seen once, and the ten largest clones take 25% to 35%. Per the germline V gene, CDR1 is MNHEY and CDR2 is SVGEGT. Losses at the gene ends were 5 bases for V and 3 bases for J; bases not matched to a gene: 7. The CDR3 runs to 16 residues. This sequence originates from a man in his fifties in good health. The chain links TRBV6-2 or TRBV6-3 to TRBJ2-1, with 10 bases lining up with TRBD2. The sample comprised blood. CDR3 DNA: TGTGCCAGCAGTGATTCCGGGACTAGCGTCTACAATGAGCAGTTCTTC. It translates to CASSDSGTSVYNEQFF.